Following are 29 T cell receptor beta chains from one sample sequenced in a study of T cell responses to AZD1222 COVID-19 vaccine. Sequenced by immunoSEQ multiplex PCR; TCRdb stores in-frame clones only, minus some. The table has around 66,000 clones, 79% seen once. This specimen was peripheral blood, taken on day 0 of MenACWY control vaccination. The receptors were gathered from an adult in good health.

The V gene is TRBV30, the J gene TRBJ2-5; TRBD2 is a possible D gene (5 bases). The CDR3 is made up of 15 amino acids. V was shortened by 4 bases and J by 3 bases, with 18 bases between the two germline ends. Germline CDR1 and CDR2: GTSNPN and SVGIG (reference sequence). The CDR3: CAWTEKLTGEETQYF. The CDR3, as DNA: TGTGCCTGGACAGAGAAATTGACCGGGGAAGAGACCCAGTACTTC.

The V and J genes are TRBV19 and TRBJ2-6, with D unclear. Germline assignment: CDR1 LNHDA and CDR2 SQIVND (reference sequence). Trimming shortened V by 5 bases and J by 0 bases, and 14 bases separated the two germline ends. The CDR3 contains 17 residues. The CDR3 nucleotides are TGTGCCAGTAGTGCGAGGCCGCAGGTCTCTGGGGCCAACGTCCTGACTTTC. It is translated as CASSARPQVSGANVLTF.

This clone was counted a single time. This chain's CDR3 is CASSAGQGEQYF. The CDR3 bases are TGTGCCAGCAGCGCAGGACAGGGAGAGCAGTACTTC. This chain links TRBV9 with TRBJ2-7; TRBD1 aligns across 8 bases. CDR1 and CDR2 from the germline V gene are SGDLS and YYNGEE. CDR3 length: 12 residues. J gave up 7 bases and V 3 bases, and 3 bases lay outside the gene matches.

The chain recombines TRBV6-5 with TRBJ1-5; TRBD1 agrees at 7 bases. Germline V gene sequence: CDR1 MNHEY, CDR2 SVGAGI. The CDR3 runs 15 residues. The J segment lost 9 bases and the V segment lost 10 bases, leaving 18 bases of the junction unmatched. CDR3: CATVGGTVDTTPQHF. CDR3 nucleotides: TGTGCCACCGTAGGTGGGACAGTCGATACAACGCCCCAGCATTTT.

The CDR3 spells CASSISGLVATEAFF. For the CDR3, the DNA is TGTGCCAGTAGTATATCAGGGCTGGTAGCGACTGAAGCTTTCTTT. The chain joins TRBV19 to TRBJ1-1, with a tentative D call TRBD1 (5 bases). CDR1 LNHDA and CDR2 SQIVND come from the germline V gene (reference sequence). The CDR3 spans 15 residues. V was trimmed by 2 bases and J by 5 bases, leaving 15 bases between them.

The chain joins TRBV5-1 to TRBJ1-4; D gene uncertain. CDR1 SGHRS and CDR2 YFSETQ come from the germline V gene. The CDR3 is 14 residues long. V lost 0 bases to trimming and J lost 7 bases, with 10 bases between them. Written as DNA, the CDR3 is TGCGCCAGCAGCTTGGGGGAGCGGGGTGAAAAACTGTTTTTT. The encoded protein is CASSLGERGEKLFF.

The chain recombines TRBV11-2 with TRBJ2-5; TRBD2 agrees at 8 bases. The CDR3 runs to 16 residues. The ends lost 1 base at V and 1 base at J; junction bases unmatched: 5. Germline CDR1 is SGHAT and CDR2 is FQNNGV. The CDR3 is CASSLGVSGVQETQYF. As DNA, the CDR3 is TGTGCCAGCAGCTTAGGAGTTAGCGGGGTCCAAGAGACCCAGTACTTC.

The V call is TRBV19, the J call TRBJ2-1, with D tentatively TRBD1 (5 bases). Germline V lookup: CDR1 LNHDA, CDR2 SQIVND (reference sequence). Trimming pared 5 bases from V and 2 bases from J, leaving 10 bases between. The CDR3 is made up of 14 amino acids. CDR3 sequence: CASSWGSTYNEQFF. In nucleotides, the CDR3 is TGTGCCAGTAGTTGGGGCTCCACCTACAATGAGCAGTTCTTC.

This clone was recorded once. The CDR3 spells CASSPAGTVTAFF. In nucleotides, the CDR3 is TGTGCCAGTAGTCCAGCCGGGACAGTCACGGCTTTCTTT. This chain joins TRBV19 and TRBJ1-1; TRBD1 matches at 7 bases. The CDR3 is 13 residues long. CDR1 and CDR2 (germline): LNHDA, SQIVND (reference sequence). With V trimmed by 5 bases and J by 11 bases, 11 bases remained unmatched. Variable domain in full (rest from reference TRBV19 and TRBJ1-1): DGGITQSPKYLFRKEGQNVTLSCEQNLNHDAMYWYRQDPGQGLRLIYYSQIVNDFQKGDIAEGYSVSREKKESFPLTVTSAQKNPTAFYLCASSPAGTVTAFFGQGTRLTVV.

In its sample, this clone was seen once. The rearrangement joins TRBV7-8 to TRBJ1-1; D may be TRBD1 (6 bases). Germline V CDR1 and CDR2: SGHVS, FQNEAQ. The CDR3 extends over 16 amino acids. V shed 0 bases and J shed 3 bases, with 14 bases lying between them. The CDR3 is CASSLAGGLMDTEAFF. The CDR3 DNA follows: TGTGCCAGCAGCTTAGCTGGGGGGCTGATGGACACTGAAGCTTTCTTT.

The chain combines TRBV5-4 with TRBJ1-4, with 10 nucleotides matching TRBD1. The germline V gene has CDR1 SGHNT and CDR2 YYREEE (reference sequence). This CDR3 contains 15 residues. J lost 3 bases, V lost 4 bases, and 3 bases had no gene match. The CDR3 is CASSQGQGANEKLFF. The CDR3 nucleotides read TGTGCCAGCAGCCAAGGACAGGGGGCTAATGAAAAACTGTTTTTT. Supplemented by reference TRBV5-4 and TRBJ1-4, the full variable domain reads ETGVTQSPTHLIKTRGQQVTLRCSSQSGHNTVSWYQQALGQGPQFIFQYYREEENGRGNFPPRFSGLQFPNYSSELNVNALELDDSALYLCASSQGQGANEKLFFGSGTQLSVL.

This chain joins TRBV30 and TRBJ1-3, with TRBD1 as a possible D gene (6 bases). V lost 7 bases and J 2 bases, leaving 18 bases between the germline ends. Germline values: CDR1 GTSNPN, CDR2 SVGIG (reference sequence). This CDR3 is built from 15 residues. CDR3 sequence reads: CASDWDGDTGNTIYF. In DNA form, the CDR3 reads TGTGCCTCGGATTGGGACGGGGACACTGGAAACACCATATATTTT. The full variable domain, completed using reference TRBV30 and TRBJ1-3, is SQTIHQWPATLVQPVGSPLSLECTVEGTSNPNLYWYRQAAGRGLQLLFYSVGIGQISSEVPQNLSASRPQDRQFILSSKKLLLSDSGFYLCASDWDGDTGNTIYFGEGSWLTVV.

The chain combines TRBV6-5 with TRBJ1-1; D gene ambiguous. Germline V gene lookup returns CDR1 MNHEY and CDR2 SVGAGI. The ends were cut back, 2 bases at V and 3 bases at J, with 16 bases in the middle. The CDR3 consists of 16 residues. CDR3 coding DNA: TGTGCCAGCAGTTACCCACTACGGAGAAGGGACACTGAAGCTTTCTTT. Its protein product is CASSYPLRRRDTEAFF.

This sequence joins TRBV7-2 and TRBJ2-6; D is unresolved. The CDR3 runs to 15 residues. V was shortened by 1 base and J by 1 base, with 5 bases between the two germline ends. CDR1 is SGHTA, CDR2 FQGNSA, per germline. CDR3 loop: CASSLVPSGANVLTF. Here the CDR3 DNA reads TGTGCCAGCAGCTTAGTTCCGTCTGGGGCCAACGTCCTGACTTTC.

CDR3 in amino acids: CASSLRREKLFF. The CDR3 DNA reads as TGTGCCAGCAGTTTGAGGCGGGAAAAACTGTTTTTT. This chain links TRBV28 with TRBJ1-4, with unresolved D. Germline V gives CDR1 MDHEN, CDR2 SYDVKM. The CDR3 is made up of 12 amino acids. V lost 3 bases, J lost 8 bases, and 7 bases lay in between. Full variable domain (rest looked up from reference TRBV28 and TRBJ1-4): DVKVTQSSRYLVKRTGEKVFLECVQDMDHENMFWYRQDPGLGLRLIYFSYDVKMKEKGDIPEGYSVSREKKERFSLILESASTNQTSMYLCASSLRREKLFFGSGTQLSVL.

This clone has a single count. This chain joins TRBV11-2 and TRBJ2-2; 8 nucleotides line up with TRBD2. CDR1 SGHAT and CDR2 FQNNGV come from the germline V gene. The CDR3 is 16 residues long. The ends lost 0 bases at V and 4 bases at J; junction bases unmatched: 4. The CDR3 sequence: CASSLDSGGRTGELFF. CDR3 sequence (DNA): TGTGCCAGCAGCTTAGACTCGGGAGGGCGCACCGGGGAGCTGTTTTTT. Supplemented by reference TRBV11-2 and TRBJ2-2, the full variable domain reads EAGVAQSPRYKIIEKRQSVAFWCNPISGHATLYWYQQILGQGPKLLIQFQNNGVVDDSQLPKDRFSAERLKGVDSTLKIQPAKLEDSAVYLCASSLDSGGRTGELFFGEGSRLTVL.

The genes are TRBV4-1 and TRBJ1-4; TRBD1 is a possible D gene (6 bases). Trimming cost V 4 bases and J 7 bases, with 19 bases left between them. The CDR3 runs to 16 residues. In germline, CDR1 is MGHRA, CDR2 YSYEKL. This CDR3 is CASSLTVQARGEKLFF. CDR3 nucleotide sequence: TGCGCCAGCAGCCTAACGGTACAAGCCAGGGGTGAAAAACTGTTTTTT.

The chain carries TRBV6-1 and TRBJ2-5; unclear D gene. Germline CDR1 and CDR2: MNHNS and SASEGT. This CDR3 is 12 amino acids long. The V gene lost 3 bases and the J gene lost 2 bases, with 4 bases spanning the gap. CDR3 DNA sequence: TGTGCCAGCAGTGATCGGCAAGAGACCCAGTACTTC. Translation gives CASSDRQETQYF.

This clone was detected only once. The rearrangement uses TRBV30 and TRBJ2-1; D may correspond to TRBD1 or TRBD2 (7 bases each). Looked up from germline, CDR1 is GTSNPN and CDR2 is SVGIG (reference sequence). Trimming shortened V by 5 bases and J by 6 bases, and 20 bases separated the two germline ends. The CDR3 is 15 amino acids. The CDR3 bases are TGTGCCTGGGGGAACAGGGGAGGGTTATCCAATGAGCAGTTCTTC. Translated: CAWGNRGGLSNEQFF.

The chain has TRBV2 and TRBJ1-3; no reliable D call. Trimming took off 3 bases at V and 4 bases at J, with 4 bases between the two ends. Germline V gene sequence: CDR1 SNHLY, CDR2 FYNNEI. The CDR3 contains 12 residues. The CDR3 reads CASSERGNTIYF. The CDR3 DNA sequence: TGTGCCAGCAGTGAGAGGGGAAACACCATATATTTT.

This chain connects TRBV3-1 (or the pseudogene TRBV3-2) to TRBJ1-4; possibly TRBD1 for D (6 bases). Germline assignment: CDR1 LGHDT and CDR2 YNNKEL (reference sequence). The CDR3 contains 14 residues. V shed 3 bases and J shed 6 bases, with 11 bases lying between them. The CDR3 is CASSQRTDHEKLFF. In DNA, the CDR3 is TGTGCCAGCAGCCAGCGGACAGATCATGAAAAACTGTTTTTT.

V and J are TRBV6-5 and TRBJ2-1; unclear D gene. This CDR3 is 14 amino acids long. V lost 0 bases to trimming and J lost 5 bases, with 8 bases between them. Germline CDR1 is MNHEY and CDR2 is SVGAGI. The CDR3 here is CASSYSLVNNEQFF. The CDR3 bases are TGTGCCAGCAGTTACTCTTTAGTTAACAATGAGCAGTTCTTC.

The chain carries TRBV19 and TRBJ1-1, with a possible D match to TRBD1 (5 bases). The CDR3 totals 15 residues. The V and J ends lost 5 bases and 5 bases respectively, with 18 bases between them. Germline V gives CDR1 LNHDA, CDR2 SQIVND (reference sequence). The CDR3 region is CASSSRDGRGTEAFF. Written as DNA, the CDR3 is TGTGCCAGTAGTTCCCGGGACGGACGAGGGACTGAAGCTTTCTTT.

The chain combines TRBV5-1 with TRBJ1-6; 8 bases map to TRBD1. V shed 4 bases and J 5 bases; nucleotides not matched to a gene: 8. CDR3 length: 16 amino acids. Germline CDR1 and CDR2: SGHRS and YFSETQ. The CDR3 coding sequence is TGCGCCAGCAGCCCGGACGTGACAGGGGATAATTCACCCCTCCACTTT. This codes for CASSPDVTGDNSPLHF.

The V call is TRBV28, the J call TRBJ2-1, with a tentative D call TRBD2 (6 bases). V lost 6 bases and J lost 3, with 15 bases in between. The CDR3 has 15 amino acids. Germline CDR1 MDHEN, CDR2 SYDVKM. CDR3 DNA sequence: TGTGCCAGCAGGATCGCCGGGACTGGCTACAATGAGCAGTTCTTC. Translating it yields CASRIAGTGYNEQFF.

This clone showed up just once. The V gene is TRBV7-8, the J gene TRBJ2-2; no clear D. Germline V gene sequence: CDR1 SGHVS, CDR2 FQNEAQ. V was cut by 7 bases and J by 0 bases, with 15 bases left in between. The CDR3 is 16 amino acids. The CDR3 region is CASTLLTDSNTGELFF. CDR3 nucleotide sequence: TGTGCCAGCACCCTCTTAACAGACTCGAACACCGGGGAGCTGTTTTTT.

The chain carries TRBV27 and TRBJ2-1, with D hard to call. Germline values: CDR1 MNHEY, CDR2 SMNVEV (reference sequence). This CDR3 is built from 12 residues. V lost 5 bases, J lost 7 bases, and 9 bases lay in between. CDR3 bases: TGTGCCAGCAGTCCGGATATTAATGAGCAGTTCTTC. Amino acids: CASSPDINEQFF.

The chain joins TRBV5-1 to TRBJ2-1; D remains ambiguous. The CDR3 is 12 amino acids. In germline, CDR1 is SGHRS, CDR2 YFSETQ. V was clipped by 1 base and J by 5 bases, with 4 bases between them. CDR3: CASSLTNNEQFF. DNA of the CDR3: TGCGCCAGCAGCTTGACGAACAATGAGCAGTTCTTC.

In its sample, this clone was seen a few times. The CDR3 sequence is CASSPKPGTNEKLFF. The CDR3 coding sequence is TGTGCCAGCAGCCCGAAGCCGGGCACTAATGAAAAACTGTTTTTT. The chain combines TRBV5-5 with TRBJ1-4; no clear D gene. The CDR3 totals 15 residues. Germline V CDR1 and CDR2: SGHKS, YYEKEE (reference sequence). V was shortened by 4 bases and J by 2 bases, with 12 bases between the two germline ends.